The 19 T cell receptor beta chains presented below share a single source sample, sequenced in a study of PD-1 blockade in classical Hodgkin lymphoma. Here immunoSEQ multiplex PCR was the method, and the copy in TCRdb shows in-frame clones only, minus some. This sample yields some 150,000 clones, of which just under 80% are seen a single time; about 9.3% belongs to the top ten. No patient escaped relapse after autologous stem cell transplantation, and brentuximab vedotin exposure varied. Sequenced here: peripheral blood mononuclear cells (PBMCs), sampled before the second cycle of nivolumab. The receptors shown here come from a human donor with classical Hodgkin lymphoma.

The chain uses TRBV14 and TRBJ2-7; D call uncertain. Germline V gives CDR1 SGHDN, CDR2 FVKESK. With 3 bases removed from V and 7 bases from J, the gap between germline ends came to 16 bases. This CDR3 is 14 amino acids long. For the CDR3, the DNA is TGTGCCAGCAGCCACTTCTTTAAGCCTGGAGAGCAGTACTTC. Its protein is CASSHFFKPGEQYF.

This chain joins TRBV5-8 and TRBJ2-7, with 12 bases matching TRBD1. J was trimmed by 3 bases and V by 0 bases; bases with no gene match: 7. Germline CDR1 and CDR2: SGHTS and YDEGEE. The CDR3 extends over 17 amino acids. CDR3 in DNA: TGTGCCAGCAGCTTGGATCGGGACAGGGGGCGAATCTACGAGCAGTACTTC. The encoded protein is CASSLDRDRGRIYEQYF.

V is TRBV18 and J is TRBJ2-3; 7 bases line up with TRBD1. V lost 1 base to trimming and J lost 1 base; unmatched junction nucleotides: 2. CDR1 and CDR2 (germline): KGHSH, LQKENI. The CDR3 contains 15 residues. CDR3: CASSPLQGGTDTQYF. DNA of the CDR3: TGTGCCAGCTCACCACTCCAGGGGGGCACAGATACGCAGTATTTT. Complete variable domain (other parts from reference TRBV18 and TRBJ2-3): NAGVMQNPRHLVRRRGQEARLRCSPMKGHSHVYWYRQLPEEGLKFMVYLQKENIIDESGMPKERFSAEFPKEGPSILRIQQVVRGDSAAYFCASSPLQGGTDTQYFGPGTRLTVL.

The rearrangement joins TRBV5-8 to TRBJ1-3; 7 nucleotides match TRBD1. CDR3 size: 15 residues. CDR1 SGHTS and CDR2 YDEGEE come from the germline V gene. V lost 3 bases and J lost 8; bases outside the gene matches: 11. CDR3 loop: CASSSMTGSKDTIYF. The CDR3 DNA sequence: TGTGCCAGCAGCTCCATGACAGGGTCTAAGGACACCATATATTTT. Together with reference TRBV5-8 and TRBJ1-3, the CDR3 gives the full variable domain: EAGVTQSPTHLIKTRGQQATLRCSPISGHTSVYWYQQALGLGLQFLLWYDEGEERNRGNFPPRFSGRQFPNYSSELNVNALELEDSALYLCASSSMTGSKDTIYFGEGSWLTVV.

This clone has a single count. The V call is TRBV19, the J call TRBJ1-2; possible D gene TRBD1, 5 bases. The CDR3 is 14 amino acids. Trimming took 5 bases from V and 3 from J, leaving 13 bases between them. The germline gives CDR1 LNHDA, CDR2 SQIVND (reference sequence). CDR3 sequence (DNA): TGTGCCAGTAGTGCCGGGGGGGAAGACTATGGCTACACCTTC. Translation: CASSAGGEDYGYTF.

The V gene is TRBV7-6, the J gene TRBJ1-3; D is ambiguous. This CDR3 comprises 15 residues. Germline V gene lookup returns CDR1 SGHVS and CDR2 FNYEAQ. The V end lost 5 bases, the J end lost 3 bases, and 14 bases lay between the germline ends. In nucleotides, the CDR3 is TGTGCCAGCAGCCCACTTGGGGTTCTTGGAAACACCATATATTTT. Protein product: CASSPLGVLGNTIYF.

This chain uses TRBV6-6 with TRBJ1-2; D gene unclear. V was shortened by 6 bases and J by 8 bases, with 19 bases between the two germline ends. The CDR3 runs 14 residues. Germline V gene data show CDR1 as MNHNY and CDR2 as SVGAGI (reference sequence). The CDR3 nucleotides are TGTGCCAGCAGGCTTGAGGCCCAATCGGGCGGCTACACCTTC. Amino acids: CASRLEAQSGGYTF.

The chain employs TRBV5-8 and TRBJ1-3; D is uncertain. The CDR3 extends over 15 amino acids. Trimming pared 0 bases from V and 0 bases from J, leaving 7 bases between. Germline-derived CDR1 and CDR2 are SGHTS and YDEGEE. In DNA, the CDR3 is TGTGCCAGCAGCTTGGACGGAGTCTCTGGAAACACCATATATTTT. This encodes CASSLDGVSGNTIYF.

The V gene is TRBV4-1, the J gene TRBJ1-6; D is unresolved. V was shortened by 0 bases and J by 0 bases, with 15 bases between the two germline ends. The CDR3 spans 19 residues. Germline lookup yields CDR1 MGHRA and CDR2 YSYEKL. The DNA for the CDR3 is TGCGCCAGCAGCCAAGATCTATTGGGAACAAGCTCCTATAATTCACCCCTCCACTTT. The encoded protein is CASSQDLLGTSSYNSPLHF.

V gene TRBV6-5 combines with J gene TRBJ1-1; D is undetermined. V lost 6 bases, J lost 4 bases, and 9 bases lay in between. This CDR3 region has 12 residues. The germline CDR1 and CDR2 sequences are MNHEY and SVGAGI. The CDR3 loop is CASRDTATEAFF. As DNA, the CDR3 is TGTGCCAGCAGAGACACGGCCACTGAAGCTTTCTTT.

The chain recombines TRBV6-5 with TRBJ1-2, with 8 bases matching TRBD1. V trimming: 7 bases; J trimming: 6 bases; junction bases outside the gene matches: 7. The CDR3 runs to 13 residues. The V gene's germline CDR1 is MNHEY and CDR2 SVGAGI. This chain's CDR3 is CASTRQGLDGYTF. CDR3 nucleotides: TGTGCCAGCACACGACAGGGGTTGGATGGCTACACCTTC.

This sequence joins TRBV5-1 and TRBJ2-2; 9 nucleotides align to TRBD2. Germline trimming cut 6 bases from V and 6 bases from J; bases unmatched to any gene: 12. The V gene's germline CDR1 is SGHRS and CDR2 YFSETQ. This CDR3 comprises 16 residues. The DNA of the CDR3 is TGCGCCAGCACTAGAGCCGATTTAGCGGGGGCCGGGGAGCTGTTTTTT. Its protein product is CASTRADLAGAGELFF. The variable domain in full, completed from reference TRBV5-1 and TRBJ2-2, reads KAGVTQTPRYLIKTRGQQVTLSCSPISGHRSVSWYQQTPGQGLQFLFEYFSETQRNKGNFPGRFSGRQFSNSRSEMNVSTLELGDSALYLCASTRADLAGAGELFFGEGSRLTVL.

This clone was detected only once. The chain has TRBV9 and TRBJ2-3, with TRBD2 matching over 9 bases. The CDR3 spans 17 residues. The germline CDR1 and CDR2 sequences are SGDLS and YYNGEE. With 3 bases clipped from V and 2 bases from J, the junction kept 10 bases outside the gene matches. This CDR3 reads CASSGSPGLASTDTQYF. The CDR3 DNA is TGTGCCAGCAGCGGATCACCGGGACTAGCTTCCACAGATACGCAGTATTTT.

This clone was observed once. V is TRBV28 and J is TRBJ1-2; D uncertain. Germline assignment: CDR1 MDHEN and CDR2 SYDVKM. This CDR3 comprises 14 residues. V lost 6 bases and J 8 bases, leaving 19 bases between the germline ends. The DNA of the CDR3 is TGTGCCAGCAGACCCGGTATAAGTTTGGGCGGCTACACCTTC. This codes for CASRPGISLGGYTF.

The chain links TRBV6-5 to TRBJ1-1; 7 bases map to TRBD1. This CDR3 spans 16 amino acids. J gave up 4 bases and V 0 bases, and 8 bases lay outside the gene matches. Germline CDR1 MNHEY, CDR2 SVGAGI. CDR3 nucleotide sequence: TGTGCCAGCAGTTACTCGAGTGGGACAGTGACCACTGAAGCTTTCTTT. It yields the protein CASSYSSGTVTTEAFF.

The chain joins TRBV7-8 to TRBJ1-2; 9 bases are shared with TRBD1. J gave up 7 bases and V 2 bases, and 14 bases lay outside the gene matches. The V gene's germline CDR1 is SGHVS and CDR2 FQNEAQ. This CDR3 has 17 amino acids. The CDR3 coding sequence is TGTGCCAGCAGCTTATTAGCGGGACAGGGACATTTTGGTGGCTACACCTTC. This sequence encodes CASSLLAGQGHFGGYTF.

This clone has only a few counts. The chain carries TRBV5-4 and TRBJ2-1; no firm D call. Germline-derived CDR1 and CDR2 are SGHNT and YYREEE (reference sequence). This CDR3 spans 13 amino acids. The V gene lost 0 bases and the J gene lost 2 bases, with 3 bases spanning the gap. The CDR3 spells CASSLGAYNEQFF. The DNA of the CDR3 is TGTGCCAGCAGCTTGGGGGCCTACAATGAGCAGTTCTTC.

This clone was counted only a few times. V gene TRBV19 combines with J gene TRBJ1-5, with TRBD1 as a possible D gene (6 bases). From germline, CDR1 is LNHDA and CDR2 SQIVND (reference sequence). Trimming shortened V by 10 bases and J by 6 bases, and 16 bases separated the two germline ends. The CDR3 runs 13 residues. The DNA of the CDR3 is TGTGCCACCCAACGGGGGGCCGGTCAGCCCCAGCATTTT. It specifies CATQRGAGQPQHF.

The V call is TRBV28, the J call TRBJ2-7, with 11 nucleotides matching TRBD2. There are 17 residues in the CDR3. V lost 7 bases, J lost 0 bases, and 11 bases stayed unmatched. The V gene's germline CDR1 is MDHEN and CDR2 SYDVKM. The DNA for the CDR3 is TGTGCCAGCATACCCACTCCAGGGACTAGCGGCTCCTACGAGCAGTACTTC. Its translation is CASIPTPGTSGSYEQYF. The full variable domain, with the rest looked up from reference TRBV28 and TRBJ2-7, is DVKVTQSSRYLVKRTGEKVFLECVQDMDHENMFWYRQDPGLGLRLIYFSYDVKMKEKGDIPEGYSVSREKKERFSLILESASTNQTSMYLCASIPTPGTSGSYEQYFGPGTRLTVT.